What follows are 25 T cell receptor beta chains derived from one specimen sequenced in a study of CD8 T cells in Susac syndrome. Reverse transcription of about 0.5 to 1 ug RNA was carried out with random hexamers. From the immunoSEQ multiplex PCR reads, TCRdb called clonotypes with MiXCR, one entry per CDR3 protein. The sample lists some 50,000 distinct CDR3 sequences, more than 85% seen once, with 0.75% in the top ten. The sequenced sample was CD8+ T cells from PBMCs. The receptor set was obtained from a human donor with Susac syndrome.

The chain employs TRBV7-8 and TRBJ2-3, with TRBD2 matching over 14 bases. The CDR3 is 19 residues long. Losses at the gene ends were 1 base for V and 1 base for J; bases not matched to a gene: 7. Germline CDR1 reads SGHVS; CDR2 reads FQNEAQ. The CDR3 sequence: CASSLVPGLAGARTDTQYF. The CDR3 nucleotides are TGTGCCAGCAGCTTAGTGCCGGGACTAGCGGGGGCCCGCACAGATACGCAGTATTTT.

The count of this clonotype is one. V and J are TRBV3-1 and TRBJ2-7, with D unresolved. V was trimmed by 3 bases and J by 3 bases, leaving 6 bases between them. CDR3 length: 12 residues. Germline values: CDR1 LGHDT, CDR2 YNNKEL (reference sequence). The CDR3, as DNA: TGTGCCAGCAGCCAGCGACACTACGAGCAGTACTTC. It codes for CASSQRHYEQYF.

V usage is TRBV30 and J usage is TRBJ2-7; 8 nucleotides agree with TRBD1. The CDR3 sequence is 13 residues long. The V segment lost 3 bases and the J segment 5 bases; nucleotides outside the gene matches: 6. The germline V gene has CDR1 GTSNPN and CDR2 SVGIG (reference sequence). This chain's CDR3 is CAWSAGGTDEQYF. The CDR3 coding sequence is TGTGCCTGGAGCGCAGGGGGCACGGACGAGCAGTACTTC. Full variable domain (outside the CDR3, taken from reference TRBV30 and TRBJ2-7): SQTIHQWPATLVQPVGSPLSLECTVEGTSNPNLYWYRQAAGRGLQLLFYSVGIGQISSEVPQNLSASRPQDRQFILSSKKLLLSDSGFYLCAWSAGGTDEQYFGPGTRLTVT.

This sequence joins TRBV5-1 and TRBJ2-7; TRBD2 agrees at 7 bases. V lost 3 bases to trimming and J lost 4 bases; unmatched junction nucleotides: 4. Per the germline V gene, CDR1 is SGHRS and CDR2 is YFSETQ. The CDR3 length is 13 residues. The CDR3 is CASSWDYIYEQYF. Here the CDR3 DNA reads TGCGCCAGCAGCTGGGACTATATATACGAGCAGTACTTC.

The V call is TRBV29-1, the J call TRBJ2-1; D is possibly TRBD1 or TRBD2 (5 bases each). The CDR3 is 16 residues long. Trimming took off 7 bases at V and 0 bases at J, with 19 bases between the two ends. Germline V CDR1 and CDR2: SQVTM, ANQGSEA. This CDR3 is CSATGAADFSYNEQFF. CDR3 nucleotides: TGCAGCGCTACCGGGGCGGCAGATTTCTCCTACAATGAGCAGTTCTTC.

J is TRBJ2-7 and V is TRBV19, with TRBD2 matching 10 bases. J gave up 0 bases and V 5 bases, and 10 bases lay outside the gene matches. Germline loops: CDR1 LNHDA, CDR2 SQIVND (reference sequence). This CDR3 contains 17 residues. The CDR3 here is CASSWASGGPLSYEQYF. The CDR3 DNA is TGTGCCAGTAGTTGGGCTAGCGGGGGCCCCCTCTCCTACGAGCAGTACTTC.

This sequence joins TRBV29-1 and TRBJ1-2, with D tentatively TRBD1 (5 bases). CDR1 is SQVTM and CDR2 is ANQGSEA in the germline V gene. V lost 1 base and J lost 4, with 22 bases in between. This CDR3 is 17 amino acids long. Written as DNA, the CDR3 is TGCAGCGTTGAAGTGAGGGGAAGTCCCCCGAAAGTCTATGGCTACACCTTC. It yields the protein CSVEVRGSPPKVYGYTF.

This chain links TRBV29-1 with TRBJ1-5; TRBD1 matches at 7 bases. The germline V gene has CDR1 SQVTM and CDR2 ANQGSEA. Trimming at V came to 6 bases and at J to 3 bases, leaving 2 bases not matched to a gene. This CDR3 has 12 residues. In nucleotides, the CDR3 is TGCAGCGTACAGGGGTACAATCAGCCCCAGCATTTT. Its protein is CSVQGYNQPQHF.

The chain combines TRBV29-1 with TRBJ2-1, with D uncertain. Trimming cost V 6 bases and J 9 bases, with 21 bases left between them. The CDR3 totals 14 residues. From germline, CDR1 is SQVTM and CDR2 ANQGSEA. The CDR3 is CSVNTWTVGTEQFF. In DNA, the CDR3 is TGCAGCGTAAATACCTGGACCGTTGGAACTGAGCAGTTCTTC.

J is TRBJ2-7 and V is TRBV7-6, with D perhaps assigned TRBD1 or TRBD2 (5 bases each). V shed 3 bases and J shed 6 bases, with 12 bases lying between them. There are 13 residues in the CDR3. Germline V lookup: CDR1 SGHVS, CDR2 FNYEAQ. The CDR3 DNA is TGTGCCAGCAGCTTTGGGGGTTCGGGCGAGCAGTACTTC. As protein: CASSFGGSGEQYF.

V usage is TRBV29-1 and J usage is TRBJ2-7; 7 bases agree with TRBD2. Germline-derived CDR1 and CDR2 are SQVTM and ANQGSEA. CDR3 length: 13 amino acids. Trimming cost V 4 bases and J 0 bases; bases outside gene matches: 3. CDR3 coding DNA: TGCAGCGTTGTTCTAGCGGCCTCCTACGAGCAGTACTTC. It translates to CSVVLAASYEQYF.

The chain joins TRBV12-3 or TRBV12-4 to TRBJ2-1, with no clear D. V lost 6 bases and J 7 bases, leaving 10 bases between the germline ends. This CDR3 contains 12 residues. The CDR3 DNA follows: TGTGCCAGCAGCTTACGTGTGAATGAGCAGTTCTTC. Translated, it gives CASSLRVNEQFF.

This sequence joins TRBV7-3 and TRBJ2-3; 8 bases fit TRBD2. This CDR3 is 15 amino acids long. Germline assignment: CDR1 SGHTA and CDR2 FQGTGA. Trimming removed 0 bases from V and 3 bases from J; junction bases left unmatched: 2. CDR3 amino acids: CASSLTGGETDTQYF. CDR3 nucleotide sequence: TGTGCCAGCAGCTTAACCGGGGGGGAAACAGATACGCAGTATTTT.

The count of this clonotype is one. CDR3: CASSLGQGGGYEQYF. CDR3 DNA: TGTGCCAGCAGCCTCGGACAGGGCGGGGGCTACGAGCAGTACTTC. The chain employs TRBV9 and TRBJ2-7; the D gene is possibly TRBD1 (8 bases). CDR3 length: 15 residues. Deletions cut 4 bases from V and 3 bases from J, with 17 bases between. From germline, CDR1 is SGDLS and CDR2 YYNGEE.

V is TRBV30 and J is TRBJ2-4; D gene unclear. The V gene's germline CDR1 is GTSNPN and CDR2 SVGIG (reference sequence). This CDR3 is 15 amino acids long. The V end was cut by 1 base, the J end by 1 base, with 11 bases between. CDR3 amino acids: CAWSEGSAAKNIQYF. CDR3 sequence (DNA): TGTGCCTGGAGTGAAGGGTCGGCGGCCAAAAACATTCAGTACTTC. Combining the CDR3 with reference TRBV30 and TRBJ2-4 gives the whole variable domain SQTIHQWPATLVQPVGSPLSLECTVEGTSNPNLYWYRQAAGRGLQLLFYSVGIGQISSEVPQNLSASRPQDRQFILSSKKLLLSDSGFYLCAWSEGSAAKNIQYFGAGTRLSVL.

This clonotype appeared a single time. The chain carries TRBV12-3 or TRBV12-4 and TRBJ1-2; D may be TRBD1 (6 bases). V shed 5 bases and J shed 4 bases, with 11 bases lying between them. The CDR3 is made up of 13 amino acids. CDR3 nucleotide sequence: TGTGCCAGCAGTCCGGGGGCTAGCTATGGCTACACCTTC. It encodes CASSPGASYGYTF.

This chain connects TRBV12-3 or TRBV12-4 to TRBJ2-7; D unresolved. The CDR3 totals 14 residues. V lost 6 bases, J lost 0 bases, and 12 bases lay in between. The CDR3 sequence is CASSSARHSYEQYF. CDR3 DNA sequence: TGTGCCAGCAGCTCAGCTCGACACTCCTACGAGCAGTACTTC.

This chain uses TRBV5-6 with TRBJ1-1; D remains unclear. The length of the CDR3 is 12 residues. Germline V gene data show CDR1 as SGHDT and CDR2 as YYEEEE. Trimming left V 3 bases short and J 6 bases short, with 9 bases between. This CDR3 is CASSSAGAEAFF. DNA of the CDR3: TGTGCCAGCAGCTCCGCCGGGGCTGAAGCTTTCTTT.

V gene TRBV20-1 combines with J gene TRBJ2-1; D is undetermined. CDR1 and CDR2 from the germline V gene are DFQATT and SNEGSKA (reference sequence). V dropped 6 bases and J dropped 0 bases, with 9 bases sitting between them. This CDR3 spans 13 amino acids. The CDR3 spells CSAQDVSYNEQFF. The CDR3 DNA is TGCAGTGCCCAGGACGTCTCCTACAATGAGCAGTTCTTC.

The J gene is TRBJ2-1, the V gene TRBV20-1; 10 positions agree with TRBD2. The CDR3 consists of 15 residues. The germline V gene encodes CDR1 DFQATT and CDR2 SNEGSKA (reference sequence). V was clipped by 3 bases and J by 2 bases; unmatched bases: 4. In DNA, the CDR3 is TGCAGTGCTAGTCTAGCGGGAGATACCTACAATGAGCAGTTCTTC. Encoded protein: CSASLAGDTYNEQFF.

The genes are TRBV9 and TRBJ2-3; 8 positions match TRBD2. There are 15 residues in the CDR3. Per the germline V gene, CDR1 is SGDLS and CDR2 is YYNGEE. The ends lost 7 bases at V and 2 bases at J; junction bases unmatched: 9. The CDR3 is CASCRSGETTDTQYF. CDR3 coding DNA: TGTGCCAGCTGCCGTAGCGGGGAGACCACAGATACGCAGTATTTT.

This clonotype was seen a single time. The chain employs TRBV10-2 and TRBJ1-5; TRBD1 aligns across 11 bases. Trimming at V came to 6 bases and at J to 7 bases, leaving 5 bases not matched to a gene. The CDR3 consists of 14 residues. The germline CDR1 and CDR2 sequences are WSHSY and SAAADI. The CDR3 nucleotides are TGCGCCAGCAGCGGACAGGGGGCTTGGCAGCCCCAGCATTTT. This codes for CASSGQGAWQPQHF.

The chain joins TRBV9 to TRBJ2-7, with D maybe TRBD2 (6 bases). Trimming took off 0 bases at V and 3 bases at J, with 13 bases between the two ends. Germline values: CDR1 SGDLS, CDR2 YYNGEE. CDR3 length: 15 amino acids. CDR3 amino acids: CASSVDGGGHYEQYF. CDR3 DNA: TGTGCCAGCAGCGTAGACGGGGGAGGCCACTACGAGCAGTACTTC. The full variable domain, completed using reference TRBV9 and TRBJ2-7, is DSGVTQTPKHLITATGQRVTLRCSPRSGDLSVYWYQQSLDQGLQFLIQYYNGEERAKGNILERFSAQQFPDLHSELNLSSLELGDSALYFCASSVDGGGHYEQYFGPGTRLTVT.

The V call is TRBV4-1, the J call TRBJ2-7; 7 nucleotides align to TRBD1. Unmatched junction bases numbered 4, after V lost 5 bases and J lost 6 bases. There are 12 residues in the CDR3. CDR1 is MGHRA and CDR2 is YSYEKL in the germline V gene. The CDR3, as DNA: TGCGCCAGCAGCTTCGACAGGGTCGAGCAGTACTTC. It encodes CASSFDRVEQYF.

V is TRBV6-2 or TRBV6-3 and J is TRBJ2-6; a weak D match, TRBD1 (6 bases). Germline assignment: CDR1 MNHEY and CDR2 SVGEGT. The CDR3 is 16 residues long. The V end was cut by 5 bases, the J end by 0 bases, with 11 bases between. The CDR3 DNA reads as TGTGCCAGCAGTCTGACAGGCGGCTCTGGGGCCAACGTCCTGACTTTC. Its translation is CASSLTGGSGANVLTF.